This passage covers 9 T cell receptor beta chains from one sample sequenced in a study of cytomegalovirus exposure and HLA in healthy donors. In the PCR, 60 Vbeta and 13 Jbeta primers were used. The method was immunoSEQ multiplex PCR; TCRdb's version includes in-frame clones alone and lacks a portion of them. This table has approximately 150,000 clones, around 78% appearing once. The sample was PBMCs. These TCRs come from a woman aged 35 to 49 in good health and CMV-seronegative.

The CDR3 DNA reads TGTGCCAGCACGCCCCGGGACAGAGCAACCGGAGACACCATATATTTT. It specifies CASTPRDRATGDTIYF. V and J are TRBV7-8 and TRBJ1-3; 7 bases align to TRBD1. Germline lookup yields CDR1 SGHVS and CDR2 FQNEAQ. This CDR3 contains 16 residues. V trimming: 7 bases; J trimming: 8 bases; junction bases outside the gene matches: 17.

This clone has more than one count but fewer than ten. The gene calls are TRBV5-1 and TRBJ2-5, with D perhaps TRBD1 (6 bases). Trimming took 0 bases from V and 5 from J, leaving 14 bases between them. In germline, CDR1 is SGHRS, CDR2 YFSETQ. The CDR3 contains 15 residues. The CDR3 DNA reads as TGCGCCAGCAGCTTGGGGGACACGAGCCAGGAGACCCAGTACTTC. The encoded protein is CASSLGDTSQETQYF.

J is TRBJ2-7 and V is TRBV19, with D uncertain. CDR1 and CDR2 (germline): LNHDA, SQIVND (reference sequence). CDR3 length: 15 residues. Trimming took 1 base from V and 3 from J, leaving 13 bases between them. CDR3 protein: CASSIARGFGYEQYF. CDR3 sequence (DNA): TGTGCCAGTAGTATAGCTCGAGGATTTGGCTACGAGCAGTACTTC.

This chain joins TRBV28 and TRBJ1-2; perhaps TRBD1 as D (5 bases). Trimming took off 5 bases at V and 8 bases at J, with 15 bases between the two ends. Germline lookup yields CDR1 MDHEN and CDR2 SYDVKM. There are 13 residues in the CDR3. CDR3 protein: CASSPKTAGGYTF. CDR3 DNA: TGTGCCAGCAGTCCGAAGACAGCGGGGGGCTACACCTTC.

The chain has TRBV6-5 and TRBJ1-1; TRBD1 might be the D (5 bases). Germline values: CDR1 MNHEY, CDR2 SVGAGI. This CDR3 region has 11 residues. V was trimmed by 2 bases and J by 7 bases, leaving 5 bases between them. CDR3 DNA: TGTGCCAGCAGTTACAGGGGTGAAGCTTTCTTT. Protein product: CASSYRGEAFF.

The rearrangement uses TRBV5-1 and TRBJ2-2, with TRBD2 identical over 10 bases. This CDR3 comprises 15 residues. The junction had 8 bases not matched to a gene; V was cut back by 4 bases and J by 8 bases. Germline CDR1 is SGHRS and CDR2 is YFSETQ. As DNA, the CDR3 is TGCGCCAGCAGCCTGTTAGCGGGAGGTGAAGGGGAGCTGTTTTTT. Residues: CASSLLAGGEGELFF.

This clone was observed a few times. V gene TRBV5-1 combines with J gene TRBJ1-5, with a weak D call TRBD1 (6 bases). Germline values: CDR1 SGHRS, CDR2 YFSETQ. CDR3 length equals 14 residues. V was pared by 4 bases and J by 7 bases, with 15 bases between. The CDR3 nucleotides are TGCGCCAGCAGCCCTACAGGGTTCGGGCAGCCCCAGCATTTT. This codes for CASSPTGFGQPQHF.

The chain recombines TRBV6-1 with TRBJ2-7; TRBD2 agrees at 7 bases. This CDR3 is built from 14 residues. The junction had 8 bases not matched to a gene; V was cut back by 4 bases and J by 5 bases. Germline CDR1 reads MNHNS; CDR2 reads SASEGT. In DNA form, the CDR3 reads TGTGCCAGCAGTGGGGCGGGAGCTTCAGACGAGCAGTACTTC. Protein: CASSGAGASDEQYF.

The chain carries TRBV6-5 and TRBJ1-2; D remains ambiguous. V lost 4 bases to trimming and J lost 3 bases, with 15 bases between them. CDR3 size: 15 residues. Germline-derived CDR1 and CDR2 are MNHEY and SVGAGI. The CDR3 loop reads CASSSGQTSYYGYTF. The CDR3 coding sequence is TGTGCCAGCAGTTCTGGGCAGACCTCTTACTATGGCTACACCTTC.